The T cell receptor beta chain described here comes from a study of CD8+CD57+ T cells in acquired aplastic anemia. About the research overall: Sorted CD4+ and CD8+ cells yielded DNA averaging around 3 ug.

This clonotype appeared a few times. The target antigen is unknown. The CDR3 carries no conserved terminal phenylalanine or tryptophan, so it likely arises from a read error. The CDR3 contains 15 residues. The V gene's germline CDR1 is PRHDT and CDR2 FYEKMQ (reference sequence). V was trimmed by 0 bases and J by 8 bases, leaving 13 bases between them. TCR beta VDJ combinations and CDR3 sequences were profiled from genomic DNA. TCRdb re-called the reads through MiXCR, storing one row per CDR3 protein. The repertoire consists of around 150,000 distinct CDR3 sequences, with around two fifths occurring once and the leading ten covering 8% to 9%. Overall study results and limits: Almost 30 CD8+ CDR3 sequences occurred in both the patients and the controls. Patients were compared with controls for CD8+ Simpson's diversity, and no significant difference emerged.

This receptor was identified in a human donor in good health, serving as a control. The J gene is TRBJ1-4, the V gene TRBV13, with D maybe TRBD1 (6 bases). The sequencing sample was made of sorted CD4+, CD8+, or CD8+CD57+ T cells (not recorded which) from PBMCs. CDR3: CASSLGARGREKLFS. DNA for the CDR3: TGTGCCAGCAGCTTAGGCGCCAGGGGAAGGGAAAAACTGTTTTCT.